These 9 T cell receptor beta chains share one sample of origin, sequenced in a study of blood T cell repertoires in COVID-19. This table comes from immunoSEQ multiplex PCR, and its TCRdb copy is limited to in-frame clones, with some not included. The sample has under 450,000 clones, 70% to 90% seen once. Sequencing was carried out using PBMCs or T cells enriched from blood (not recorded which). These receptors were obtained from a man aged 30 to 39 who had recovered from COVID-19.

V gene TRBV13 combines with J gene TRBJ1-1; possibly TRBD1 for D (5 bases). CDR3 length: 16 residues. CDR1 PRHDT and CDR2 FYEKMQ come from the germline V gene (reference sequence). Trimming shortened V by 1 base and J by 0 bases, and 12 bases separated the two germline ends. CDR3 bases: TGTGCCAGCAGCTTAGCGACTGGGGCCTTGAACACTGAAGCTTTCTTT. It yields the protein CASSLATGALNTEAFF.

This rearrangement joins TRBV5-1 to TRBJ2-6; 9 nucleotides align to TRBD1. The CDR3 consists of 16 residues. With V trimmed by 4 bases and J by 4 bases, 6 bases remained unmatched. CDR1 and CDR2 from the germline V gene are SGHRS and YFSETQ. CDR3 in DNA: TGCGCCAGCAGCCTGGGACAGGGCCGAGGGGCCAACGTCCTGACTTTC. Translation: CASSLGQGRGANVLTF. The whole variable domain, remainder taken from reference TRBV5-1 and TRBJ2-6, is KAGVTQTPRYLIKTRGQQVTLSCSPISGHRSVSWYQQTPGQGLQFLFEYFSETQRNKGNFPGRFSGRQFSNSRSEMNVSTLELGDSALYLCASSLGQGRGANVLTFGAGSRLTVL.

The CDR3 sequence is CASSLTGEQETQYF. The CDR3, as DNA: TGTGCCAGCAGCTTGACAGGGGAACAAGAGACCCAGTACTTC. The V and J genes are TRBV5-4 and TRBJ2-5, with TRBD1 matching 7 bases. The CDR3 consists of 14 residues. The germline gives CDR1 SGHNT, CDR2 YYREEE (reference sequence). The junction had 2 bases not matched to a gene; V was cut back by 1 base and J by 2 bases.

The chain combines TRBV5-1 with TRBJ1-6, with 8 bases identical to TRBD1. Germline CDR1 is SGHRS and CDR2 is YFSETQ. This CDR3 has 14 residues. The J segment lost 10 bases and the V segment lost 2 bases, leaving 5 bases of the junction unmatched. In DNA form, the CDR3 reads TGCGCCAGCAGCTTCGGACAGGGAGGATCACCCCTCCACTTT. Amino acids: CASSFGQGGSPLHF. Based on the CDR3 plus reference TRBV5-1 and TRBJ1-6, the full variable domain is KAGVTQTPRYLIKTRGQQVTLSCSPISGHRSVSWYQQTPGQGLQFLFEYFSETQRNKGNFPGRFSGRQFSNSRSEMNVSTLELGDSALYLCASSFGQGGSPLHFGNGTRLTVT.

The chain has TRBV27 and TRBJ1-2; possibly TRBD1 for D (6 bases). The ends were cut back, 3 bases at V and 7 bases at J, with 18 bases in the middle. The CDR3 spans 15 residues. Germline V CDR1 and CDR2: MNHEY, SMNVEV (reference sequence). CDR3 in amino acids: CASSFQGLGEGGYTF. CDR3 DNA sequence: TGTGCCAGCAGTTTCCAGGGGTTGGGAGAGGGTGGCTACACCTTC.

The chain recombines TRBV10-3 with TRBJ2-2, with D possibly matching TRBD2 (7 bases). CDR3 length: 14 residues. V was pared by 4 bases and J by 4 bases, with 10 bases between. Germline values: CDR1 ENHRY, CDR2 SYGVKD. The CDR3 protein is CAISGGGSTGELFF. The DNA of the CDR3 is TGTGCCATCAGTGGGGGGGGCAGCACCGGGGAGCTGTTTTTT.

This chain links TRBV6-5 with TRBJ1-6; 9 bases fit TRBD1. Germline values: CDR1 MNHEY, CDR2 SVGAGI. The junction had 3 bases not matched to a gene; V was cut back by 5 bases and J by 4 bases. The CDR3 covers 15 residues. CDR3 protein: CASSTGQGYNSPLHF. In nucleotides, the CDR3 is TGTGCCAGCAGTACGGGACAGGGATATAATTCACCCCTCCACTTT.

This rearrangement joins TRBV24-1 to TRBJ1-2, with D possibly TRBD1 on 5 matching bases. The CDR3 runs 13 residues. Germline V gene sequence: CDR1 KGHDR, CDR2 SFDVKD. V lost 0 bases to trimming and J lost 14 bases, with 15 bases between them. The CDR3 loop is CATSDLRGRSDTF. The DNA of the CDR3 is TGTGCCACCAGTGATTTGAGGGGTAGGTCGGATACCTTC.

The genes are TRBV10-3 and TRBJ2-7, with 10 bases that match TRBD2. CDR1 is ENHRY, CDR2 SYGVKD, per germline. The ends lost 9 bases at V and 2 bases at J; junction bases unmatched: 4. This CDR3 has 13 amino acids. CDR3 residues: CAIASGGAYEQYF. The CDR3 DNA reads TGTGCCATTGCGAGCGGGGGGGCCTACGAGCAGTACTTC.